A selection of T cell receptor beta chains follows, all from one sample in a study of blood T cell repertoires in COVID-19. Measured with immunoSEQ multiplex PCR; TCRdb has only the in-frame clones, and not every one. The data hold about 29,000 clones, with 80% to 90% observed a single time. Sequences were obtained from peripheral blood. These TCRs come from a woman older than 75 with COVID-19, enrolled during active disease. The CDR3 runs from the conserved cysteine through the conserved F or W. Fields, in order: clone size, D gene, J gene, V gene, CDR3 protein, CDR3 DNA. D genes are given only for firm matches. The listing skips clone size in some rows; elsewhere it reads once, few, many or a size class.

>few|-|TRBJ1-5|TRBV21-1
CASSKGRENHQPQHF
TGTGCCAGCAGCAAGGGCAGGGAAAATCATCAGCCCCAGCATTTT
>-|-|TRBJ1-2|TRBV9
CASSVDGNYGYTF
TGTGCCAGCAGCGTAGACGGGAACTATGGCTACACCTTC
>-|TRBD2|TRBJ2-1|TRBV5-4
CASSSSGGSYNEQFF
TGTGCCAGCAGCTCATCGGGGGGGTCTTACAATGAGCAGTTCTTC
>-|TRBD2|TRBJ2-5|TRBV14
CASSLMPSGETQYF
TGTGCCAGCAGCTTAATGCCTAGCGGGGAGACCCAGTACTTC
>-|TRBD1|TRBJ1-5|TRBV3-1/TRBV3-2
CASSSQAGTGNQPQHF
TGTGCCAGCAGCTCGCAGGCCGGGACAGGGAATCAGCCCCAGCATTTT
>-|TRBD1|TRBJ2-2|TRBV6-5
CASSPTGGNGELFF
TGTGCCAGCAGTCCGACAGGGGGCAACGGGGAGCTGTTTTTT
>-|TRBD1|TRBJ2-5|TRBV5-1
CASSSGGETQYF
TGCGCCAGCAGCTCAGGGGGAGAGACCCAGTACTTC
>-|-|TRBJ1-2|TRBV2
CASSEWRDGYTF
TGTGCCAGCAGTGAGTGGAGAGATGGCTACACCTTC
>-|-|TRBJ1-1|TRBV30
CAWRGGTAEAFF
TGTGCCTGGAGGGGGGGGACGGCTGAAGCTTTCTTT
>-|-|TRBJ1-4|TRBV19
CASSIGTATNEKLFF
TGTGCCAGTAGTATAGGTACAGCAACTAATGAAAAACTGTTTTTT
>-|-|TRBJ1-1|TRBV6-5
CASSYSTGVVNTEAFF
TGTGCCAGCAGTTACTCAACGGGGGTAGTTAACACTGAAGCTTTCTTT
>-|-|TRBJ1-3|TRBV27
CASSLARGSTIYF
TGTGCCAGCAGTTTAGCCAGGGGCAGCACCATATATTTT
>-|TRBD1|TRBJ1-1|TRBV5-5
CASSLQGANTEAFF
TGTGCCAGCAGCTTGCAGGGGGCAAACACTGAAGCTTTCTTT
>-|-|TRBJ1-4|TRBV7-2
CASSGTGMGEKLFF
TGTGCCAGCAGCGGCACAGGGATGGGTGAAAAACTGTTTTTT
>-|-|TRBJ2-1|TRBV18
CASSPSGNNEQFF
TGTGCCAGCTCACCTTCGGGGAACAATGAGCAGTTCTTC
>-|TRBD1|TRBJ1-2|TRBV5-4
CASRPDRGSYGYTF
TGTGCCAGCAGACCTGACAGGGGGAGCTATGGCTACACCTTC
>-|TRBD2|TRBJ2-7|TRBV9
CASSVGLAGSSYEQYF
TGTGCCAGCAGCGTGGGACTAGCGGGGAGCTCCTACGAGCAGTACTTC
>-|-|TRBJ1-6|TRBV2
CASGGHNSPLHF
TGTGCCAGCGGAGGGCATAATTCACCCCTCCACTTT
>-|-|TRBJ1-6|TRBV12-3/TRBV12-4
CASSLDTNSPLHF
TGTGCCAGCAGTTTGGACACTAATTCACCCCTCCACTTT
>-|-|TRBJ1-1|TRBV20-1
CSASGRTREAFF
TGCAGTGCTAGTGGTCGGACTCGTGAAGCTTTCTTT
>once|-|TRBJ1-2|TRBV6-5
CASSQGSSYGYTF
TGTGCCAGCAGTCAGGGATCCTCTTATGGCTACACCTTC
>-|-|TRBJ1-5|TRBV6-5
CASSDGRNQPQHF
TGTGCCAGTTCAGATGGGCGCAATCAGCCCCAGCATTTT
>once|-|TRBJ1-5|TRBV5-1
CASSLEGQGSQPQHF
TGCGCCAGCAGCTTGGAAGGGCAGGGCAGTCAGCCCCAGCATTTT
>-|TRBD1|TRBJ1-2|TRBV3-1/TRBV3-2
CASSQVATGAGRRGYTF
TGTGCCAGCAGCCAAGTCGCCACAGGGGCAGGTCGACGTGGCTACACCTTC
>-|-|TRBJ2-2|TRBV27
CASSLIRSLNTGELFF
TGTGCCAGCAGTTTAATAAGATCGCTAAACACCGGGGAGCTGTTTTTT
>-|TRBD2|TRBJ2-1|TRBV9
CASSTRTSGTYNEQFF
TGTGCCAGCAGCACCCGGACTAGCGGGACCTACAATGAGCAGTTCTTC
>once|-|TRBJ1-5|TRBV18
CASSPLENQPQHF
TGTGCCAGCTCACCACTGGAGAATCAGCCCCAGCATTTT
>once|TRBD1|TRBJ1-6|TRBV18
CASSLRQGGNSPLHF
TGTGCCAGCTCACTACGACAGGGGGGGAATTCACCCCTCCACTTT
>-|-|TRBJ1-1|TRBV7-9
CASSLNRGNTEAFF
TGTGCCAGCAGCTTAAATAGGGGGAACACTGAAGCTTTCTTT
>-|TRBD1|TRBJ1-5|TRBV6-5
CASRPGQGDQPQHF
TGTGCCAGCAGACCGGGACAGGGGGATCAGCCCCAGCATTTT
>-|TRBD1|TRBJ2-5|TRBV24-1
CATGNRGPETQYF
TGTGCCACCGGGAACAGGGGGCCCGAGACCCAGTACTTC
>-|TRBD2|TRBJ2-5|TRBV19
CASSIRTGGVTQYF
TGTGCCAGTAGTATAAGGACGGGGGGAGTGACCCAGTACTTC
>-|-|TRBJ2-6|TRBV7-9
CASSFSSGANVLTF
TGTGCCAGCAGCTTTAGCTCTGGGGCCAACGTCCTGACTTTC
>-|TRBD1|TRBJ1-2|TRBV11-2
CASSPGQVYGYTF
TGTGCCAGCAGCCCGGGACAGGTCTATGGCTACACCTTC
>-|TRBD1|TRBJ1-1|TRBV10-3
CAISFLGQGSTEAFF
TGTGCCATCAGTTTCTTAGGACAGGGGAGCACTGAAGCTTTCTTT
>once|-|TRBJ2-7|TRBV12-5
CASGLAPGNSYEQYF
TGTGCTAGTGGTTTAGCCCCGGGAAATTCCTACGAGCAGTACTTC
>medium-sized|TRBD2|TRBJ2-1|TRBV7-9
CASSLHGLAGYNEQFF
TGTGCCAGCAGCTTACACGGACTAGCGGGGTACAATGAGCAGTTCTTC
>-|TRBD1|TRBJ1-2|TRBV7-9
CASSWGQDVQGYTF
TGTGCCAGCAGCTGGGGACAGGATGTACAGGGCTACACCTTC
>few|-|TRBJ1-2|TRBV3-1/TRBV3-2
CASSQGGVYGYTF
TGTGCCAGCAGCCAAGGGGGAGTTTATGGCTACACCTTC
>once|-|TRBJ2-5|TRBV5-1
CASSRDSQETQYF
TGCGCCAGCAGCCGGGACTCCCAAGAGACCCAGTACTTC
>once|TRBD1|TRBJ1-3|TRBV30
CAYQQGSGNTIYF
TGTGCCTACCAACAGGGGTCTGGAAACACCATATATTTT
>-|-|TRBJ1-5|TRBV7-2
CASSIQGGSQPQHF
TGTGCCAGCAGCATACAGGGAGGGAGTCAGCCCCAGCATTTT
>-|TRBD1|TRBJ1-1|TRBV18
CASSPRQGEAEAFF
TGTGCCAGCTCACCCCGACAGGGTGAGGCTGAAGCTTTCTTT
>-|TRBD2|TRBJ2-3|TRBV6-5
CASRERDSSTDTQYF
TGTGCCAGCAGGGAGCGGGACTCTAGCACAGATACGCAGTATTTT
>-|-|TRBJ2-3|TRBV6-5
CASTVQGTDTQYF
TGTGCCAGCACCGTACAGGGCACAGATACGCAGTATTTT
>-|TRBD2|TRBJ2-7|TRBV13
CASSHYLGLAGGESYEQYF
TGTGCCAGCAGTCACTACCTGGGACTAGCGGGGGGAGAATCCTACGAGCAGTACTTC
>-|-|TRBJ1-5|TRBV3-1/TRBV3-2
CASSQGAGEGQPQHF
TGTGCCAGCAGCCAAGGGGCAGGGGAGGGTCAGCCCCAGCATTTT
>-|TRBD1|TRBJ1-1|TRBV5-1
CASSSTGGDTEAFF
TGCGCCAGCAGCTCAACAGGGGGAGACACTGAAGCTTTCTTT
>-|TRBD2|TRBJ2-1|TRBV2
CASSAERDYNEQFF
TGTGCCAGCAGTGCCGAGCGGGACTACAATGAGCAGTTCTTC
>-|-|TRBJ1-5|TRBV4-1
CASSQLSGSNQPQHF
TGCGCCAGCAGCCAATTATCCGGTAGCAATCAGCCCCAGCATTTT
>once|TRBD2|TRBJ2-7|TRBV5-8
CASSLGSGARPYEQYF
TGTGCCAGCAGCTTGGGGAGCGGGGCTCGCCCCTACGAGCAGTACTTC
>once|-|TRBJ2-1|TRBV19
CASSIGRGLYNEQFF
TGTGCCAGTAGTATTGGGCGGGGGCTCTACAATGAGCAGTTCTTC
>-|-|TRBJ2-2|TRBV5-4
CASSLEIIAGELFF
TGTGCCAGCAGCTTGGAGATAATAGCCGGGGAGCTGTTTTTT
>-|-|TRBJ1-1|TRBV5-1
CASGGLGNTEAFF
TGCGCCAGCGGGGGGTTAGGGAACACTGAAGCTTTCTTT
>-|-|TRBJ2-7|TRBV19
CASSNLGAGYEQYF
TGTGCCAGCTCCAATCTAGGAGCCGGCTACGAGCAGTACTTC
>-|TRBD2|TRBJ2-5|TRBV19
CASKNLAGAPGTQYF
TGTGCCAGCAAGAACTTAGCGGGGGCCCCAGGGACCCAGTACTTC
>-|TRBD2|TRBJ2-1|TRBV11-2
CASSHKTSGASYNEQFF
TGTGCCAGCAGCCACAAGACTAGCGGGGCCTCCTACAATGAGCAGTTCTTC